Detailed here is one T cell receptor (beta chain). The clone's antigen remains unknown. Base qualities were left out, and no much larger clone turns up one base away. The immunoSEQ Assay, a bias-controlled multiplex PCR, was used to amplify TCRbeta CDR3 regions from genomic DNA. Per the original workflow: Nucleated cell counts per sample were estimated from amplification of reference gene primers within the assay. Sequence reads were collapsed and filtered to measure the absolute abundance of every unique TCRbeta CDR3 rearrangement. For each sample, productive Simpson clonality was calculated by taking the square root of Simpson's diversity index across productive rearrangements. Imported from immuneACCESS, the table was reduced by TCRdb to in-frame sequences with V and J called. These copies leave out some clones; in studies compared against another copy, an unresolved V gene accounts for under half, and the cause of the remainder is not known. V and J calls and clone size are those listed in that table; D and trimming were worked out from the DNA. For this sample there are under 200,000 clones; 80% to 90% appear just once. The top ten clones comprise roughly 8% of the sample.

Based on the germline V gene, the CDR1 and CDR2 sequences are WSHSY and SAAADI. The CDR3 has 11 amino acids, counting the end cysteine and phenylalanine. Here the CDR3 DNA is all that survives: 33 bases in frame from base 1. The V end loses 8 bases and the J end loses 5 bases, and a stretch of 10 bases separates them. The data derive from a study of blood T cell repertoires in COVID-19 (dated by TCRdb to about 2020). Study-wide context: Samples covering the acute and convalescent phases of COVID-19 were provided by collaborators in the United States, Italy and Spain. The prospective study material was composed of cDNA or gDNA derived from T cells, B-cell-depleted T cells, or PBMCs. Subjects who had been exposed to COVID-19, were actively infected with it, or had recovered from it provided the deeply sampled blood TCRbeta repertoires that made up the dataset. A freely available public database, intended as a resource for researchers studying the immune response to SARS-CoV-2, is where the repertoires were released. Samples came from the ongoing ImmuneRACE study (first 160 participants) plus 1,254 subjects from 6 global collaborators. Nearly every sample came with metadata listing a de-identified subject ID, COVID-19 status, age in years and sex. Where HLA class I and class II types were available, the types were taken from metadata supplied by the sample provider, not from assay-based typing. What the research found in general, with its limitations: Clinical and demographic metadata were provided uncurated, with the amount varying by source and participant.

Whole blood was collected in K2EDTA tubes by collaborating institutions according to the institutions' own protocols. For TCRbeta analysis, collaborator samples were shipped as frozen whole blood, as isolated PBMCs, or as DNA extracted from either sample type. The sequence is built from TRBV10-2 and TRBJ2-7; TRBD2 is a weak D gene call, 6 bases matching. The sample consisted of peripheral blood. This clonotype originated in a man in his fifties or sixties with acute or convalescent COVID-19. CDR3 sequence: CASGLANEQYF. The DNA is as follows: TGCGCCAGCGGGCTAGCGAACGAGCAGTACTTC.